The rows below give T cell receptor beta chains drawn from one sample of a study of T cells after yellow fever vaccination. TCRdb reanalysed the 5' RACE reads using MiXCR and keeps one entry per CDR3 protein. The table lists some 160,000 distinct CDR3 sequences, 6% to 7.5% of them singletons, with roughly 2.5% in the top ten. The sample was CD4+ T cells sorted from PBMCs, taken 5 days after the first yellow fever vaccination. These receptors all stem from a man between 18 and 35 years old who received the YFV17D yellow fever vaccine. Both conserved end residues are part of each CDR3. The D gene is left open where the match is weak. Not all rows give a size; the values are once, few, many and, for expanded clones, a class.

>.|TRBV11-2|many|TRBJ2-1
CASSPIRGGSYNEQFF
TGTGCCAGCAGCCCTATCCGGGGCGGGTCCTACAATGAGCAGTTCTTC
>.|TRBV6-2/TRBV6-3|few|TRBJ2-5
CASSYVGQETQYF
TGTGCCAGCAGTTACGTCGGCCAAGAGACCCAGTACTTC
>.|TRBV12-3/TRBV12-4|.|TRBJ1-6
CASSRDTSSPLHF
TGTGCCAGCAGCCGGGACACCAGTTCACCCCTCCACTTT
>.|TRBV6-5|many|TRBJ2-7
CASSYDSGIQYEQYF
TGTGCCAGCAGTTACGATTCCGGGATTCAATACGAGCAGTACTTC
>TRBD1|TRBV7-2|few|TRBJ2-7
CASSSHRGRGYEQYF
TGTGCCAGCAGCTCCCACAGGGGGCGCGGCTACGAGCAGTACTTC
>.|TRBV24-1|many|TRBJ2-6
CATSDSRSGANVLTF
TGTGCCACCAGTGATTCGAGGTCTGGGGCCAACGTCCTGACTTTC
>.|TRBV7-9|many|TRBJ1-2
CASSLRDYYGYTF
TGTGCCAGCAGCTTAAGGGATTACTATGGCTACACCTTC
>.|TRBV11-3|few|TRBJ2-1
CASSANYNEQFF
TGTGCCAGCAGCGCCAACTACAATGAGCAGTTCTTC
>TRBD1|TRBV4-1|many|TRBJ2-3
CASSQDWDRLHTDTQYF
TGCGCCAGCAGCCAAGATTGGGACAGGCTTCACACAGATACGCAGTATTTT
>TRBD1|TRBV4-1|many|TRBJ1-5
CASSQGQGTSWPQHF
TGCGCCAGCAGCCAAGGACAGGGCACGTCTTGGCCCCAGCATTTT
>.|TRBV2|.|TRBJ2-4
CASSDAGPIAKNIQYF
TGTGCCAGCAGTGATGCCGGACCTATAGCCAAAAACATTCAGTACTTC
>.|TRBV5-1|few|TRBJ1-6
CASSLRSSSYNSPLHF
TGCGCCAGCAGCTTGCGTTCGAGCTCCTATAATTCACCCCTCCACTTT
>.|TRBV7-2|many|TRBJ2-1
CASSLSRVKQFF
TGTGCCAGCAGCTTATCCAGGGTGAAGCAGTTCTTC
>TRBD2|TRBV10-3|many|TRBJ2-3
CAIRGGGTTDTQYF
TGTGCCATCAGGGGCGGGGGTACTACGGATACGCAGTATTTT
>.|TRBV2|few|TRBJ2-1
CASSEGAGAYNEQFF
TGTGCCAGCAGTGAAGGGGCGGGGGCTTACAATGAGCAGTTCTTC
>.|TRBV7-6|.|TRBJ2-5
CASSPTTAAATQYF
TGTGCCAGCAGCCCGACGACAGCGGCAGCGACCCAGTACTTC
>.|TRBV7-9|.|TRBJ1-3
CASSLVAGRGNTIYF
TGTGCCAGCAGCTTAGTGGCAGGAAGGGGAAACACCATATATTTT
>TRBD1|TRBV7-2|many|TRBJ2-5
CASSLVLQRQGRETQYF
TGTGCCAGCAGCTTAGTCCTACAGAGACAGGGTCGTGAGACCCAGTACTTC
>.|TRBV29-1|few|TRBJ1-3
CSVRLSGNTIYF
TGCAGCGTCCGGCTCTCTGGAAACACCATATATTTT
>.|TRBV5-1|.|TRBJ1-1
CASSYDRPGTEAFF
TGCGCCAGCAGCTACGACAGACCGGGCACTGAAGCTTTCTTT
>.|TRBV3-1|many|TRBJ2-5
CASSQNREETQYF
TGTGCCAGCAGCCAGAATAGGGAAGAGACCCAGTACTTC
>TRBD1|TRBV5-1|many|TRBJ2-5
CASTPTRGETQYF
TGCGCCAGCACCCCGACCAGGGGGGAGACCCAGTACTTC
>.|TRBV12-3/TRBV12-4|few|TRBJ1-6
CASSYTNSPLHF
TGTGCCAGCAGCTACACTAATTCACCCCTCCACTTT
>TRBD1|TRBV23-1|few|TRBJ1-5
CASSQSTGGEPQHF
TGCGCCAGCAGTCAATCGACAGGGGGCGAGCCCCAGCATTTT
>TRBD1|TRBV7-2|.|TRBJ1-5
CASNSGGRQPQHF
TGTGCCAGCAACTCAGGGGGAAGGCAGCCCCAGCATTTT
>TRBD2|TRBV9|.|TRBJ2-1
CASSRSGGTPYNEQFF
TGTGCCAGCAGCCGTAGCGGGGGGACCCCCTACAATGAGCAGTTCTTC
>TRBD1|TRBV4-3|.|TRBJ2-1
CASSQVGTGGSAF
TGCGCCAGCAGCCAGGTGGGAACAGGGGGTTCCGCCTTC
>.|TRBV5-1|few|TRBJ2-5
CASSLSHFEETQYF
TGCGCCAGCAGCTTGTCGCATTTTGAGGAGACCCAGTACTTC
>.|TRBV9|few|TRBJ2-5
CASSVGPRPGETQYF
TGTGCCAGCAGCGTAGGGCCACGCCCAGGAGAGACCCAGTACTTC
>.|TRBV7-2|many|TRBJ1-4
CASSMGPNEKLFF
TGTGCCAGCAGCATGGGACCAAATGAAAAACTGTTTTTT
>TRBD1|TRBV5-1|many|TRBJ2-3
CASRRQGGTDTQYF
TGCGCCAGCAGGAGACAGGGAGGCACAGATACGCAGTATTTT
>.|TRBV24-1|many|TRBJ1-1
CATSDSAGGNTEAFF
TGTGCCACCAGTGATTCTGCAGGAGGGAACACTGAAGCTTTCTTT
>.|TRBV29-1|many|TRBJ2-5
CSVGRELQETQYF
TGCAGCGTCGGACGGGAACTCCAAGAGACCCAGTACTTC
>TRBD2|TRBV5-1|few|TRBJ2-1
CASSPAGSSGGAYNEQFF
TGCGCCAGCAGCCCGGCCGGGTCTAGCGGGGGGGCCTACAATGAGCAGTTCTTC
>.|TRBV10-1|few|TRBJ1-1
CASSGGRRTEAFF
TGCGCCAGCAGTGGGGGGCGAAGGACTGAAGCTTTCTTT
>.|TRBV4-3|.|TRBJ2-1
CASSQVGSNNEQFF
TGCGCCAGCAGCCAAGTCGGCAGTAACAATGAGCAGTTCTTC
>TRBD2|TRBV20-1|few|TRBJ2-2
CSARARTSGGVGELFF
TGCAGTGCTAGAGCAAGGACTAGCGGGGGGGTCGGGGAGCTGTTTTTT
>.|TRBV12-3/TRBV12-4|many|TRBJ1-1
CASKRGVGGEAFF
TGTGCCAGCAAAAGGGGAGTGGGTGGTGAAGCTTTCTTT
>.|TRBV6-2/TRBV6-3|many|TRBJ2-3
CASSYTTDTQYF
TGTGCCAGCAGTTATACCACAGATACGCAGTATTTT
>TRBD2|TRBV5-1|many|TRBJ2-5
CASSLFLAGSETQYF
TGCGCCAGCAGCTTGTTCCTAGCGGGGAGCGAGACCCAGTACTTC
>TRBD2|TRBV11-3|few|TRBJ2-3
CASSPREGTDTQYF
TGTGCCAGCAGCCCCAGGGAGGGGACAGATACGCAGTATTTT
>.|TRBV18|few|TRBJ2-1
CASSPMEYNEQFF
TGTGCCAGCTCACCAATGGAGTACAATGAGCAGTTCTTC
>.|TRBV24-1|many|TRBJ1-1
CATSDSRGGNTEAFF
TGTGCCACCAGTGATTCGCGCGGGGGGAACACTGAAGCTTTCTTT
>TRBD2|TRBV5-1|many|TRBJ2-5
CASSLGSGGQETQYF
TGCGCCAGCAGCTTAGGTAGCGGGGGCCAAGAGACCCAGTACTTC
>.|TRBV7-8|.|TRBJ1-5
CASSSDRYNQPQHF
TGTGCCAGCAGCTCGGACAGATACAATCAGCCCCAGCATTTT
>.|TRBV18|few|TRBJ1-3
CASSPGWSGNTIYF
TGTGCCAGCTCACCCGGATGGTCCGGAAACACCATATATTTT
>TRBD2|TRBV5-1|many|TRBJ2-6
CASSFLAGFTGANVLTF
TGCGCCAGCAGCTTTCTAGCGGGGTTTACTGGGGCCAACGTCCTGACTTTC
>.|TRBV1|.|TRBJ1-4
CTSSQHTGAFRKLFF
TGTACCAGCAGTCAACACACAGGGGCTTTTCGGAAACTGTTTTTT